This TCR beta chain was observed in a study of cytomegalovirus exposure and HLA in healthy donors. Study-wide results and limits: The study found most TCR sequences rare, yet found some public TCRs in many donors. Through in vitro validation, three CMV-associated chains were shown to be specific for CMV antigens. Associated with cytomegalovirus, according to the listing, were 150 to 200 TCR beta chains.

The CDR3 runs to 14 residues. CDR1 SGHRS and CDR2 YFSETQ come from the germline V gene. Trimming removed 0 bases from V and 3 bases from J, with 7 bases in between. Turning to this clone: The antigen is not known.

Sequencing used immunoSEQ multiplex PCR; TCRdb keeps in-frame clones, though not all of them. The sample shows a few hundred thousand clones, just over 85% of them seen only once. The clonotype was recovered from a woman younger than 35 in good health and CMV-seronegative. The sequenced sample consisted of PBMCs. V and J are TRBV5-1 and TRBJ1-5; D is unresolved. CDR3 bases: TGCGCCAGCAGCTTGGGGGGAGTCAATCAGCCCCAGCATTTT. The encoded protein is CASSLGGVNQPQHF. The full variable domain, its missing parts supplied by reference TRBV5-1 and TRBJ1-5, is KAGVTQTPRYLIKTRGQQVTLSCSPISGHRSVSWYQQTPGQGLQFLFEYFSETQRNKGNFPGRFSGRQFSNSRSEMNVSTLELGDSALYLCASSLGGVNQPQHFGDGTRLSIL.